A single TCR beta chain is shown here with its context. The antigen remains unidentified. Assay: immunoSEQ multiplex PCR; the TCRdb copy retains only in-frame clones and omits some. This table holds roughly 130,000 clones, about 89% found once. The data were obtained in a study of T cell responses to AZD1222 COVID-19 vaccine. The study, taken as a whole, reports: Dominant CD4 TCR responses targeted spike regions 160-218 and 743-854.

In germline, CDR1 is SGHVS, CDR2 FQNEAQ. This CDR3 is 14 amino acids long. V shed 2 bases and J shed 0 bases, with 5 bases lying between them. This receptor was obtained from an adult who received the MenACWY meningococcal vaccine as a control. The chain links TRBV7-8 to TRBJ1-5; D gene uncertain. The specimen was peripheral blood, collected 28 days after the second dose of the MenACWY control vaccine. The CDR3 spells CASSLRYSNQPQHF. For the CDR3, the DNA is TGTGCCAGCAGCTTACGGTATAGCAATCAGCCCCAGCATTTT. Complete variable domain (other parts from reference TRBV7-8 and TRBJ1-5): GAGVSQSPRYKVAKRGQDVALRCDPISGHVSLFWYQQALGQGPEFLTYFQNEAQLDKSGLPSDRFFAERPEGSVSTLKIQRTQQEDSAVYLCASSLRYSNQPQHFGDGTRLSIL.